The next 20 T cell receptor beta chains were all read from a single sample in a study of human T cells and chemical hapten exposure. Time point specified: patch test 3, about 24 weeks after DPC sensitization. Specified treatment: therapeutic diphenylcyclopropenone sensitization with weekly scalp DPC. Total RNA was extracted from unfractionated whole blood. One entry per CDR3 protein, called by TCRdb with MiXCR from the RACE reads. The data contain over 35,000 distinct CDR3 sequences, roughly 13% of them singletons. The sample was whole blood, taken in connection with sensitization to the hapten diphenylcyclopropenone (DPC). The receptors were gathered from a middle-aged woman with alopecia areata. Some clones in this sample may be carry-over from other donors' samples.

The V gene is TRBV29-1, the J gene TRBJ2-7; D gene unclear. V lost 5 bases and J lost 0, with 8 bases in between. There are 12 residues in the CDR3. CDR1 is SQVTM, CDR2 ANQGSEA, per germline. The CDR3 spells CSVIVSSYEQYF. Written as DNA, the CDR3 is TGCAGCGTTATCGTGAGCTCCTACGAGCAGTACTTC.

At least ten counts were recorded for this clonotype. The CDR3 loop is CSVARRTDLPYEQYF. CDR3 DNA: TGCAGCGTCGCCCGGAGGACAGACCTCCCCTACGAGCAGTACTTC. This chain joins TRBV29-1 and TRBJ2-7; D perhaps matches TRBD1 (6 bases). In germline, CDR1 is SQVTM, CDR2 ANQGSEA. Trimming took 6 bases from V and 2 from J, leaving 20 bases between them. The CDR3 extends over 15 amino acids.

This clonotype showed up many times. The gene calls are TRBV7-2 and TRBJ1-2; TRBD1 might be the D (5 bases). Germline CDR1 reads SGHTA; CDR2 reads FQGNSA. V was clipped by 5 bases and J by 5 bases, with 12 bases between them. The CDR3 runs 13 residues. DNA of the CDR3: TGTGCCAGCAGCGGTGACAGATTGTATGGCTACACCTTC. Its protein product is CASSGDRLYGYTF.

With regard to this clonotype: The junction shows a germline mismatch at one end, possibly a read error. J is TRBJ1-4 and V is TRBV3-1; D is possibly TRBD1 (5 bases). The CDR3 contains 16 residues. The germline CDR1 and CDR2 sequences are LGHDT and YNNKEL (reference sequence). CDR3 DNA sequence: TGTGCAAGCAGTTACCAACGCGGGGGAGTAGGGGAAAAACTGTTTTTT. It codes for CASSYQRGGVGEKLFF.

This clonotype was observed at least ten times. The chain joins TRBV6-5 to TRBJ1-1; D gene uncertain. Germline CDR1 is MNHEY and CDR2 is SVGAGI. V was pared by 8 bases and J by 1 base, with 17 bases between. The CDR3 loop spans 15 amino acids. This CDR3 is CASALDRTENTEAFF. The DNA of the CDR3 is TGTGCCAGCGCCCTGGATCGGACGGAGAACACTGAAGCTTTCTTT.

This rearrangement joins TRBV7-3 to TRBJ2-5; D not certain. Germline V gives CDR1 SGHTA, CDR2 FQGTGA. This CDR3 region has 13 residues. Trimming stripped 0 bases from V and 3 bases from J, with 5 bases between. This CDR3 is CASSLTSKETQYF. The CDR3 DNA reads TGTGCCAGCAGCTTAACTTCCAAAGAGACCCAGTACTTC.

This sequence joins TRBV28 and TRBJ2-3; D ambiguous. Per the germline V gene, CDR1 is MDHEN and CDR2 is SYDVKM. V was trimmed by 4 bases and J by 6 bases, leaving 8 bases between them. This CDR3 region has 12 residues. DNA for the CDR3: TGTGCCAGCAGTTCCAATGTGGATACGCAGTATTTT. Its protein is CASSSNVDTQYF.

This clonotype has only a few counts. The chain couples TRBV10-3 to TRBJ2-7, with D tentatively TRBD1 (5 bases). V lost 6 bases and J lost 3, with 9 bases in between. CDR3 length: 12 residues. Germline assignment: CDR1 ENHRY and CDR2 SYGVKD. This CDR3 reads CAISDSSYEQYF. As DNA, the CDR3 is TGTGCCATCAGCGACAGCAGCTACGAGCAGTACTTC.

At least ten counts were recorded for this clonotype. The chain uses TRBV29-1 and TRBJ1-5; D is unclear. Germline V gene data show CDR1 as SQVTM and CDR2 as ANQGSEA. The CDR3 covers 11 residues. Trimming stripped 3 bases from V and 8 bases from J, with 8 bases between. CDR3 protein: CSVDPPKPQHF. CDR3 bases: TGCAGCGTTGACCCCCCCAAGCCCCAGCATTTT. The variable domain in full, with the rest retrieved from reference TRBV29-1 and TRBJ1-5, is SAVISQKPSRDICQRGTSLTIQCQVDSQVTMMFWYRQQPGQSLTLIATANQGSEATYESGFVIDKFPISRPNLTFSTLTVSNMSPEDSSIYLCSVDPPKPQHFGDGTRLSIL.

This chain connects TRBV7-2 to TRBJ2-1; 10 bases map to TRBD2. Germline V gene lookup returns CDR1 SGHTA and CDR2 FQGNSA. V shed 2 bases, J shed 3 bases, and the junction held 4 bases outside the gene matches. There are 16 residues in the CDR3. CDR3 nucleotide sequence: TGTGCCAGCAGCTTATCTAGCGGGAGTTACTACAATGAGCAGTTCTTC. Translating gives CASSLSSGSYYNEQFF.

This clonotype was detected ten times or more. The rearrangement joins TRBV18 to TRBJ2-1; a possible D gene is TRBD2 (5 bases). Germline values: CDR1 KGHSH, CDR2 LQKENI. The CDR3 length is 16 residues. Trimming removed 2 bases at V and 0 bases at J, with 11 bases between. In nucleotides, the CDR3 is TGTGCCAGCTCACCAGCGCTCGGAGGCTCCTACAATGAGCAGTTCTTC. Its protein product is CASSPALGGSYNEQFF.

V usage is TRBV29-1 and J usage is TRBJ2-5; 11 bases agree with TRBD2. Germline CDR1 SQVTM, CDR2 ANQGSEA. Trimming at V came to 6 bases and at J to 1 base, leaving 7 bases not matched to a gene. The CDR3 is 15 residues long. The DNA for the CDR3 is TGCAGCGTGGACGTAGCGGGAGGGACCCAAGAGACCCAGTACTTC. It translates to CSVDVAGGTQETQYF.

In its sample, this clonotype was seen a few times. The chain is built from TRBV11-2 and TRBJ2-3; a possible D gene is TRBD2 (6 bases). The germline CDR1 and CDR2 sequences are SGHAT and FQNNGV. This CDR3 region has 13 residues. Trimming stripped 8 bases from V and 4 bases from J, with 13 bases between. The CDR3 protein is CASSVGGADTQYF. As DNA, the CDR3 is TGTGCCAGCTCAGTGGGGGGAGCAGATACGCAGTATTTT.

Many counts were recorded for this clonotype. The chain has TRBV18 and TRBJ1-1; TRBD1 is a possible D gene (6 bases). The germline V gene has CDR1 KGHSH and CDR2 LQKENI. The V end was cut by 3 bases, the J end by 0 bases, with 17 bases between. The CDR3 consists of 17 residues. CDR3 in amino acids: CASSPIQVQGMNTEAFF. In DNA form, the CDR3 reads TGTGCCAGCTCACCCATACAAGTACAGGGCATGAACACTGAAGCTTTCTTT.

The genes are TRBV9 and TRBJ2-7; TRBD2 might be the D (6 bases). The CDR3 length is 14 residues. Between the trimmed V and J ends, which lost 0 bases and 5 bases, there was a span of 12 bases. CDR1 SGDLS and CDR2 YYNGEE come from the germline V gene. CDR3 bases: TGTGCCAGCAGCGTAGAGGCAGGGAGGCACGAGCAGTACTTC. This translates into CASSVEAGRHEQYF.

Here the CDR3 reads CAISPTSYEQYF. The CDR3 region has the DNA TGTGCCATCAGCCCTACCTCCTACGAGCAGTACTTC. The chain joins TRBV10-3 to TRBJ2-7; no clear D. The CDR3 sequence is 12 residues long. CDR1 and CDR2 (germline): ENHRY, SYGVKD. The V gene lost 6 bases and the J gene lost 0 bases, with 6 bases spanning the gap.

This sequence joins TRBV4-3 and TRBJ1-4; D gene unclear. The CDR3 is made up of 15 amino acids. Germline V CDR1 and CDR2: LGHNA, YSLEER. Trimming took 1 base from V and 3 from J, leaving 9 bases between them. The DNA of the CDR3 is TGCGCCAGCAGCCAAGGGAGGACTTCTAATGAAAAACTGTTTTTT. It specifies CASSQGRTSNEKLFF.

This clonotype was picked up many times. This chain joins TRBV13 and TRBJ1-2; TRBD1 is a possible D gene (5 bases). CDR1 and CDR2 from the germline V gene are PRHDT and FYEKMQ (reference sequence). The CDR3 length is 15 residues. V was clipped by 4 bases and J by 6 bases, with 18 bases between them. The CDR3, as DNA: TGTGCCAGCAGCTCGCCGGGGGAGGGGATGGATGGCTACACCTTC. It specifies CASSSPGEGMDGYTF.

This clonotype showed up many times. This chain connects TRBV20-1 to TRBJ2-7; either TRBD1 or TRBD2 may fit D (7 bases each). V was shortened by 6 bases and J by 9 bases, with 24 bases between the two germline ends. Per germline, CDR1 DFQATT and CDR2 SNEGSKA (reference sequence). CDR3 size: 14 residues. CDR3 nucleotides: TGCAGTGCCCGGGGGGAGCGGGACAGTCGGACGCAGTACTTC. Protein product: CSARGERDSRTQYF.

There are many counts of this clonotype. The gene calls are TRBV20-1 and TRBJ1-5, with TRBD1 identical over 8 bases. Germline lookup yields CDR1 DFQATT and CDR2 SNEGSKA (reference sequence). V was clipped by 7 bases and J by 7 bases; unmatched bases: 12. The CDR3 runs 14 residues. The CDR3 reads CSVRPGGDTQPQHF. CDR3 coding DNA: TGCAGTGTCAGACCAGGGGGCGATACACAGCCCCAGCATTTT.